This is a list of T cell receptor beta chains from one sample in a study of cytomegalovirus exposure and HLA in healthy donors. This table comes from immunoSEQ multiplex PCR, and its TCRdb copy is limited to in-frame clones, with some not included. The sample lists some 160,000 clones; under 80% were seen once. What was sequenced was PBMCs. These receptors were obtained from a woman aged 25 to 45 in good health and CMV-seronegative. Each CDR3 is given with its conserved first and last residue. A D gene is named only where the DNA matches it firmly. Clone size is stated in some rows and not others, as once, few, many or a class when expanded.

v_call,j_call,cdr3_length,d_call,clone_size,cdr3_aa,cdr3_nt
TRBV2,TRBJ2-3,18,TRBD2,.,CASSARTSGGPTPNTQYF,TGTGCCAGCAGTGCCCGGACTAGCGGGGGCCCAACCCCTAATACGCAGTATTTT
TRBV12-5,TRBJ2-7,18,.,.,CASGSASWRAKPHYEQYF,TGTGCTAGTGGTTCGGCCTCATGGAGGGCAAAACCTCACTACGAGCAGTACTTC
TRBV5-6,TRBJ1-4,14,TRBD1,.,CASSYRGANEKLFF,TGTGCCAGCAGCTACAGGGGAGCTAATGAAAAACTGTTTTTT
TRBV6-1,TRBJ2-1,16,TRBD2,.,CASSGPSGASYNEQFF,TGTGCCAGCAGTGGCCCTAGCGGGGCCTCCTACAATGAGCAGTTCTTC
TRBV9,TRBJ1-2,14,.,few,CASTLSPRGEGYTF,TGTGCCAGCACGCTCTCCCCCAGGGGTGAAGGCTACACCTTC
TRBV13,TRBJ2-7,18,TRBD1,.,CASSFGAVPGQKTYEQYF,TGTGCCAGCAGCTTTGGTGCCGTTCCGGGACAGAAAACATACGAGCAGTACTTC
TRBV19,TRBJ2-2,16,TRBD1,few,CASSSSTGKVTGELFF,TGTGCCAGTAGTTCCTCGACAGGGAAGGTGACCGGGGAGCTGTTTTTT
TRBV28,TRBJ1-4,17,TRBD1,.,CASSFVGTGWANEKLFF,TGTGCCAGCAGTTTTGTCGGGACAGGGTGGGCTAATGAAAAACTGTTTTTT
TRBV30,TRBJ1-1,16,.,few,CAWSIGQKILNTEAFF,TGTGCCTGGAGTATTGGACAGAAGATCTTGAACACTGAAGCTTTCTTT
TRBV28,TRBJ1-3,13,.,.,CASSSLTLTTIYF,TGTGCCAGCAGTTCCTTAACACTAACCACCATATATTTT
TRBV15,TRBJ1-2,17,.,.,CATSPNPLTGVGYGYTF,TGTGCCACCAGCCCAAACCCCCTCACCGGAGTGGGCTATGGCTACACCTTC
TRBV27,TRBJ2-3,12,.,.,CASSRSTDTQYF,TGTGCCAGCAGTCGTAGCACAGATACGCAGTATTTT
TRBV19,TRBJ1-6,18,.,.,CASSIITGRVTSNSPLHF,TGTGCCAGTAGTATCATCACAGGGAGAGTCACCTCCAATTCACCCCTCCACTTT
TRBV4-1,TRBJ1-6,18,TRBD1,.,CASSQPSRGSSYNSPLHF,TGCGCCAGCAGCCAACCCTCCAGGGGGAGCTCCTATAATTCACCCCTCCACTTT
TRBV12-5,TRBJ2-3,14,.,.,CASGLTVTTDTQYF,TGTGCTAGTGGTTTGACTGTCACCACAGATACGCAGTATTTT
TRBV30,TRBJ1-2,12,.,.,CAWSRKAEGYTF,TGTGCCTGGAGTCGGAAAGCGGAGGGCTACACCTTC
TRBV7-3,TRBJ2-3,15,.,.,CASSFSLRGAGTQYF,TGTGCCAGCAGCTTTAGCCTTCGGGGGGCCGGCACGCAGTATTTT
TRBV9,TRBJ1-2,14,.,few,CASSTPWGHYGYTF,TGTGCCAGCAGCACACCCTGGGGCCACTATGGCTACACCTTC
TRBV2,TRBJ1-5,13,.,.,CASRRDTNQPQHF,TGTGCCAGCAGAAGGGACACCAATCAGCCCCAGCATTTT
TRBV28,TRBJ1-4,15,.,.,CASSSEQRANEKLFF,TGTGCCAGCAGTTCCGAACAGAGGGCTAATGAAAAACTGTTTTTT
TRBV6-4,TRBJ2-3,16,TRBD2,.,CASSESGAGGRDTQYF,TGTGCCAGCAGTGAGTCTGGAGCGGGGGGGCGAGATACGCAGTATTTT
TRBV4-2,TRBJ1-6,19,.,few,CASSQDHVRQSSYNSPLHF,TGTGCCAGCAGCCAAGACCACGTTAGACAGTCCTCCTATAATTCACCCCTCCACTTT
TRBV29-1,TRBJ2-3,13,TRBD2,.,CSVATSGTDTQYF,TGCAGCGTTGCGACTAGCGGCACAGATACGCAGTATTTT
TRBV4-1,TRBJ2-1,16,TRBD2,once,CASSRLISGGHNEQFF,TGCGCCAGCAGCCGTTTAATTAGCGGGGGCCACAATGAGCAGTTCTTC
TRBV29-1,TRBJ2-5,12,.,few,CSTSGGRETQYF,TGCAGTACCTCAGGCGGGCGGGAGACCCAGTACTTC
TRBV2,TRBJ1-1,15,TRBD1,.,CASRPWTGENTEAFF,TGTGCCAGCAGGCCCTGGACAGGGGAGAACACTGAAGCTTTCTTT
TRBV5-4,TRBJ2-5,13,.,.,CASSLEGRETQYF,TGTGCCAGCAGCTTGGAGGGGCGGGAGACCCAGTACTTC
TRBV27,TRBJ2-1,16,TRBD2,.,CASSLMGLAGVNEQFF,TGTGCCAGCAGTCTGATGGGACTAGCGGGGGTCAATGAGCAGTTCTTC
TRBV4-1,TRBJ1-3,18,.,.,CASSQGGKGRVTGNTIYF,TGCGCCAGCAGCCAAGGGGGCAAGGGGAGGGTCACTGGAAACACCATATATTTT
TRBV5-1,TRBJ2-1,15,TRBD2,.,CASSSASGALPEQFF,TGCGCCAGCAGCTCGGCTAGCGGGGCCTTACCCGAGCAGTTCTTC